This T cell receptor beta chain was sequenced during a study of early T cells in non-severe SARS-CoV-2 infection. About the study: Sequencing targeted bulk RNA from unsorted whole blood, leaving chains unpaired. Notes on the study in general: The matching step, a VDJdb search, favored anti-spike CD8 responses and missed private and CD4 specificities.

MiXCR, applied by TCRdb to the 5' RACE reads, yields one record per CDR3 protein. The repertoire includes about 97,000 distinct CDR3 sequences, 9.5% to 12% of them detected once, and roughly 4.5% sits in the top ten. Remarks on this clonotype: Its antigen is still unknown.

V lost 6 bases to trimming and J lost 5 bases, with 16 bases between them. The germline CDR1 and CDR2 sequences are DFQATT and SNEGSKA (reference sequence). The CDR3 totals 14 residues. The rearrangement joins TRBV20-1 to TRBJ2-2; a possible D gene is TRBD2 (6 bases). The sequences come from whole blood, collected at baseline. The source of this sequence is an adult who was a healthcare worker with PCR-confirmed SARS-CoV-2 infection or an uninfected control (not recorded which). As DNA, the CDR3 is TGCAGTGCCCCATGGAGCGGGCGGACCGGGGAGCTGTTTTTT. This sequence encodes CSAPWSGRTGELFF.